The 14 T cell receptor beta chains below were found in one sample sequenced in a study of CD8+CD57+ T cells in acquired aplastic anemia. TCR beta VDJ and CDR3 profiles were obtained from a genomic DNA template. TCRdb independently ran MiXCR on the reads; one entry per CDR3 protein. Among 150,000 to 200,000 distinct CDR3 sequences listed, 64% were seen once. The sample was sorted CD4+, CD8+, or CD8+CD57+ T cells (not recorded which) from PBMCs. The source is a human donor with severe aplastic anemia or a healthy control (not recorded which).

Many counts were recorded for this clonotype. This CDR3 is CATSDPQGYEQFF. CDR3 DNA: TGTGCCACCAGTGACCCTCAGGGGTATGAGCAGTTCTTC. This chain uses TRBV24-1 with TRBJ2-1, with a weak D call TRBD1 (6 bases). This CDR3 contains 13 residues. V shed 4 bases and J shed 8 bases, with 11 bases lying between them. The germline gives CDR1 KGHDR, CDR2 SFDVKD.

This chain connects TRBV2 to TRBJ1-5; TRBD1 is a possible D gene (5 bases). The V gene lost 5 bases and the J gene lost 2 bases, with 10 bases spanning the gap. This CDR3 is 14 amino acids long. From germline, CDR1 is SNHLY and CDR2 FYNNEI. The CDR3 protein is CASSTDMGNQPQHF. DNA of the CDR3: TGTGCCAGCAGTACGGACATGGGCAATCAGCCCCAGCATTTT.

The sample holds one count of this clonotype. The chain joins TRBV27 to TRBJ2-7; possibly TRBD1 for D (7 bases). CDR3 length: 16 amino acids. The ends were cut back, 5 bases at V and 0 bases at J, with 17 bases in the middle. Germline values: CDR1 MNHEY, CDR2 SMNVEV (reference sequence). DNA of the CDR3: TGTGCCAGCAGTGACAGGGTAAATAGCGGCTCCTACGAGCAGTACTTC. This gives the protein CASSDRVNSGSYEQYF.

Ten or more counts support this clonotype. The CDR3 DNA is TGTGCCAGCATCCAAGAGACCCAGTACTTC. It yields the protein CASIQETQYF. V and J are TRBV5-5 and TRBJ2-5; no reliable D call. The CDR3 runs to 10 residues. Germline loops: CDR1 SGHKS, CDR2 YYEKEE (reference sequence). V lost 6 bases and J lost 1, with 1 base in between.

As to this clonotype: One end of the junction varies from germline; a read error may be responsible. The chain uses TRBV10-3 and TRBJ1-1, with unresolved D. The V gene's germline CDR1 is ENHRY and CDR2 SYGVKD. The CDR3 has 14 amino acids. The CDR3 nucleotides are TGTGCCATCAGTGAGTCACAAGTGAACACCGAAGCTTTCTTT. Its protein product is CAISESQVNTEAFF.

This clonotype has ten or more counts. The V gene is TRBV10-3, the J gene TRBJ2-2, with 8 bases fitting TRBD2. CDR1 is ENHRY and CDR2 is SYGVKD in the germline V gene. With V trimmed by 4 bases and J by 1 base, 8 bases remained unmatched. The CDR3 length is 17 residues. CDR3 sequence reads: CAISASGWQLNTGELFF. The CDR3, as DNA: TGTGCCATCAGTGCTAGCGGGTGGCAACTGAACACCGGGGAGCTGTTTTTT.

This chain uses TRBV2 with TRBJ1-5; D unclear. The CDR3 runs 15 residues. Germline assignment: CDR1 SNHLY and CDR2 FYNNEI. The V gene lost 0 bases and the J gene lost 5 bases, with 11 bases spanning the gap. In DNA form, the CDR3 reads TGTGCCAGCAGTGAAGCCTGGGGAAACGATCAGCCCCAGCATTTT. It codes for CASSEAWGNDQPQHF.

The rearrangement joins TRBV19 to TRBJ1-5; 7 bases match TRBD1. This CDR3 has 16 residues. The V and J ends lost 0 bases and 11 bases, in that order; junction bases with no gene match: 13. Germline CDR1 and CDR2: LNHDA and SQIVND (reference sequence). The CDR3 region is CASSIDAGTGAETQHF. The CDR3 region has the DNA TGTGCCAGTAGTATAGATGCCGGAACAGGGGCAGAGACCCAGCATTTT.

This clonotype was found many times. The chain carries TRBV27 and TRBJ1-1; 8 nucleotides agree with TRBD1. CDR3 length: 14 residues. With 6 bases clipped from V and 8 bases from J, the junction kept 11 bases outside the gene matches. From germline, CDR1 is MNHEY and CDR2 SMNVEV (reference sequence). CDR3: CASSLTGAITEAFF. CDR3 bases: TGTGCCAGCAGCCTGACAGGGGCGATAACAGAAGCTTTCTTT.

The rearrangement joins TRBV10-2 to TRBJ1-2, with D possibly TRBD1 on 6 matching bases. Germline V gene lookup returns CDR1 WSHSY and CDR2 SAAADI. The V gene lost 6 bases and the J gene lost 5 bases, with 19 bases spanning the gap. The CDR3 is 15 amino acids. The CDR3 reads CASSQDRRGTYGYTF. The CDR3 region has the DNA TGCGCCAGCAGCCAAGATCGAAGGGGGACTTATGGCTACACCTTC.

This clonotype has ten or more counts. CDR3 loop: CASSYGGIEAFF. Here the CDR3 DNA reads TGTGCCAGCAGTTATGGAGGGATTGAAGCTTTCTTT. The chain couples TRBV6-5 to TRBJ1-1; D is uncertain. The germline V gene encodes CDR1 MNHEY and CDR2 SVGAGI. The CDR3 is 12 residues long. Trimming cost V 3 bases and J 7 bases, with 9 bases left between them.

This clonotype came up many times. The chain uses TRBV13 and TRBJ2-2; D gene uncertain. This CDR3 is built from 15 residues. Per germline, CDR1 PRHDT and CDR2 FYEKMQ (reference sequence). V shed 6 bases and J shed 0 bases, with 11 bases lying between them. The CDR3 region is CASRDGSANTGELFF. The CDR3 DNA follows: TGTGCCAGCAGAGATGGATCCGCGAACACCGGGGAGCTGTTTTTT. Full variable domain (rest looked up from reference TRBV13 and TRBJ2-2): AAGVIQSPRHLIKEKRETATLKCYPIPRHDTVYWYQQGPGQDPQFLISFYEKMQSDKGSIPDRFSAQQFSDYHSELNMSSLELGDSALYFCASRDGSANTGELFFGEGSRLTVL.

V gene TRBV24-1 combines with J gene TRBJ2-1; 8 nucleotides agree with TRBD2. Unmatched junction bases numbered 12, after V lost 3 bases and J lost 9 bases. Per germline, CDR1 KGHDR and CDR2 SFDVKD. The CDR3 runs 16 residues. Written as DNA, the CDR3 is TGTGCCACCAGTGATCCGCGAGCGGGAGTTGGGGGTGAGCAGTTCTTC. Its translation: CATSDPRAGVGGEQFF.

Comment on this clonotype: A read error may produce the germline difference seen at one junction end. This chain links TRBV15 with TRBJ2-1; D is possibly TRBD1 or TRBD2 (5 bases each). The germline V gene has CDR1 LNHNV and CDR2 YYDKDF (reference sequence). The CDR3 is 15 residues long. CDR3 coding DNA: TGTGCCACCGGCAGAGATGGGACGGCTAACAATGAGCAGTTCTTC. Translation: CATGRDGTANNEQFF.